The rows below give T cell receptor beta chains drawn from one sample of a study of blood T cell repertoires in COVID-19. Using immunoSEQ multiplex PCR, the repertoire was profiled, and TCRdb retains in-frame clones only, with some absent. The sample holds about 130,000 clones; roughly four fifths are singletons and the top ten take around 2.7%. The specimen was peripheral blood. The receptors were gathered from a woman aged 80 or older with acute or convalescent COVID-19. The CDR3 runs from the conserved cysteine through the conserved F or W. D genes are given only for firm matches. Where a row states a size, it is once, few, many or the class of an expanded clone; other rows omit it.

abundance: -; j_gene: TRBJ2-3; d_gene: -; v_gene: TRBV7-2; CDR3aa: CASSLPTYSTDTQYF; CDR3nt: TGTGCCAGCAGCTTACCCACCTATAGCACAGATACGCAGTATTTT
abundance: once; j_gene: TRBJ1-2; d_gene: TRBD1; v_gene: TRBV4-3; CDR3aa: CASSQAQGDYGYTF; CDR3nt: TGCGCCAGCAGCCAAGCACAGGGGGACTATGGCTACACCTTC
abundance: few; j_gene: TRBJ1-5; d_gene: -; v_gene: TRBV19; CDR3aa: CASSTRENQPQHF; CDR3nt: TGTGCCAGTAGTACAAGAGAGAATCAGCCCCAGCATTTT
abundance: -; j_gene: TRBJ1-5; d_gene: TRBD1; v_gene: TRBV2; CDR3aa: CASSYDRVGQPQHF; CDR3nt: TGTGCCAGCAGTTACGACAGGGTCGGACAGCCCCAGCATTTT
abundance: -; j_gene: TRBJ1-2; d_gene: TRBD1; v_gene: TRBV18; CDR3aa: CASSLPTGGGYTF; CDR3nt: TGTGCCAGCTCACTCCCGACAGGGGGCGGCTACACCTTC
abundance: once; j_gene: TRBJ1-5; d_gene: TRBD1; v_gene: TRBV6-1; CDR3aa: CASSESPGTGGAISNQPQHF; CDR3nt: TGTGCCAGCAGTGAATCCCCCGGGACAGGGGGCGCTATTAGCAATCAGCCCCAGCATTTT
abundance: -; j_gene: TRBJ2-7; d_gene: TRBD1; v_gene: TRBV28; CDR3aa: CASSLGTASQQYF; CDR3nt: TGTGCCAGCAGTTTAGGGACAGCCTCTCAGCAGTACTTC
abundance: -; j_gene: TRBJ1-2; d_gene: -; v_gene: TRBV5-4; CDR3aa: CASMSGPVAGVGYTF; CDR3nt: TGTGCCAGCATGTCAGGGCCGGTCGCGGGAGTCGGCTACACCTTC
abundance: -; j_gene: TRBJ2-1; d_gene: TRBD1; v_gene: TRBV18; CDR3aa: CASSPLGTGPYNEQFF; CDR3nt: TGTGCCAGCTCACCTCTCGGGACAGGACCCTACAATGAGCAGTTCTTC
abundance: -; j_gene: TRBJ2-7; d_gene: TRBD1; v_gene: TRBV5-1; CDR3aa: CASVPGQDYYEQYF; CDR3nt: TGCGCCAGCGTACCGGGACAGGATTACTACGAGCAGTACTTC
abundance: -; j_gene: TRBJ2-7; d_gene: -; v_gene: TRBV6-2/TRBV6-3; CDR3aa: CASSRATRANSYEQYF; CDR3nt: TGTGCCAGCAGCCGCGCGACGAGGGCCAACTCCTACGAGCAGTACTTC
abundance: few; j_gene: TRBJ2-2; d_gene: TRBD1; v_gene: TRBV6-5; CDR3aa: CASRGDRGPSGELFF; CDR3nt: TGTGCCAGCAGGGGGGACAGGGGCCCATCCGGGGAGCTGTTTTTT
abundance: few; j_gene: TRBJ1-1; d_gene: -; v_gene: TRBV3-1/TRBV3-2; CDR3aa: CASTVKGVGTEAFF; CDR3nt: TGTGCCAGCACCGTGAAGGGAGTGGGGACTGAAGCTTTCTTT
abundance: -; j_gene: TRBJ1-1; d_gene: -; v_gene: TRBV30; CDR3aa: CAWDRLNTEAFF; CDR3nt: TGTGCCTGGGACAGGTTGAACACTGAAGCTTTCTTT
abundance: -; j_gene: TRBJ1-4; d_gene: -; v_gene: TRBV7-6; CDR3aa: CASSLEQLNEKLFF; CDR3nt: TGTGCCAGCAGCTTAGAACAGCTTAATGAAAAACTGTTTTTT
abundance: -; j_gene: TRBJ2-6; d_gene: -; v_gene: TRBV2; CDR3aa: CASSVPSGANVLTF; CDR3nt: TGTGCCAGCTCAGTACCCTCTGGGGCCAACGTCCTGACTTTC
abundance: -; j_gene: TRBJ1-3; d_gene: -; v_gene: TRBV7-3; CDR3aa: CASSLTAPFEGSEGNTIYF; CDR3nt: TGTGCCAGCAGCTTAACAGCCCCGTTCGAGGGCTCGGAGGGAAACACCATATATTTT
abundance: -; j_gene: TRBJ1-2; d_gene: -; v_gene: TRBV18; CDR3aa: CASSPGTSGNYGYTF; CDR3nt: TGTGCCAGCTCCCCAGGTACTTCCGGGAACTATGGCTACACCTTC
abundance: few; j_gene: TRBJ1-4; d_gene: -; v_gene: TRBV19; CDR3aa: CASSLGTPTTNEKLFF; CDR3nt: TGTGCCAGTAGTCTCGGGACACCCACAACTAATGAAAAACTGTTTTTT
abundance: -; j_gene: TRBJ2-7; d_gene: -; v_gene: TRBV14; CDR3aa: CASSQDNTEQYF; CDR3nt: TGTGCCAGCAGCCAAGATAACACCGAGCAGTACTTC
abundance: -; j_gene: TRBJ2-5; d_gene: TRBD1; v_gene: TRBV6-2/TRBV6-3; CDR3aa: CASSSLTGDARETQYF; CDR3nt: TGTGCCAGCAGCTCCTTGACAGGGGATGCGAGGGAGACCCAGTACTTC
abundance: -; j_gene: TRBJ2-3; d_gene: TRBD2; v_gene: TRBV12-5; CDR3aa: CASGLGLAGGGTQYF; CDR3nt: TGTGCTAGTGGTTTGGGGCTAGCGGGGGGAGGTACGCAGTATTTT